These T cell receptor beta chains were read from a single sample in a study of cytomegalovirus exposure and HLA in healthy donors. Assay used: immunoSEQ multiplex PCR; TCRdb lists only in-frame clones, some missing. The profile covers some 98,000 clones, with around 80% appearing a single time and approximately 11% taken by the ten largest. The sequenced sample was PBMCs. These receptors were collected from a man in his late teens or twenties in good health and CMV-seropositive. The CDR3 runs from the conserved cysteine through the conserved F or W. The order of the fields is CDR3 protein, J gene, V gene.

cdr3_aa: CAISDFFGGLKRRDRGNEQFF
j_call: TRBJ2-1
v_call: TRBV10-3

cdr3_aa: CASSDWDSSYEQYF
j_call: TRBJ2-7
v_call: TRBV6-1

cdr3_aa: CASREYRGFNYGYTF
j_call: TRBJ1-2
v_call: TRBV6-1

cdr3_aa: CASSLGDRDNQPQHF
j_call: TRBJ1-5
v_call: TRBV7-2

cdr3_aa: CASSVGPRTSETDTQYF
j_call: TRBJ2-3
v_call: TRBV9

cdr3_aa: CASGTVSYEQYF
j_call: TRBJ2-7
v_call: TRBV6-1

cdr3_aa: CASSLDRLAPKSTDTQYF
j_call: TRBJ2-3
v_call: TRBV7-6

cdr3_aa: CASSLVGQTSSYEQYF
j_call: TRBJ2-7
v_call: TRBV5-1

cdr3_aa: CASSQGGLAGAYEQYF
j_call: TRBJ2-7
v_call: TRBV4-2

cdr3_aa: CASSLFMNTEAFF
j_call: TRBJ1-1
v_call: TRBV27

cdr3_aa: CASMTSGGYEQYF
j_call: TRBJ2-7
v_call: TRBV6-1

cdr3_aa: CASSGLASIPGELFF
j_call: TRBJ2-2
v_call: TRBV9

cdr3_aa: CASSSKQGAHEQFF
j_call: TRBJ2-1
v_call: TRBV13

cdr3_aa: CASTPLLGSGTEAFF
j_call: TRBJ1-1
v_call: TRBV2

cdr3_aa: CASSYSYRARHEQYF
j_call: TRBJ2-7
v_call: TRBV6-5

cdr3_aa: CATRPPGGPYEQYF
j_call: TRBJ2-7
v_call: TRBV10-3

cdr3_aa: CASSPGGAMNEKLFF
j_call: TRBJ1-4
v_call: TRBV5-4

cdr3_aa: CAYEPTGDSGNTIYF
j_call: TRBJ1-3
v_call: TRBV30

cdr3_aa: CAWSVWGSSGRETQYF
j_call: TRBJ2-5
v_call: TRBV30

cdr3_aa: CASSKRMGGEYGYTF
j_call: TRBJ1-2
v_call: TRBV5-1

cdr3_aa: CASSWRRLDYNEQFF
j_call: TRBJ2-1
v_call: TRBV27

cdr3_aa: CASSFSSGTGDGNQPQHF
j_call: TRBJ1-5
v_call: TRBV7-9

cdr3_aa: CACDRGRLRNTEAFF
j_call: TRBJ1-1
v_call: TRBV30

cdr3_aa: CASSHRAYEQYF
j_call: TRBJ2-7
v_call: TRBV6-1

cdr3_aa: CAWIFSGLTDTQYF
j_call: TRBJ2-3
v_call: TRBV30

cdr3_aa: CASSPSPGTGGNQPQHF
j_call: TRBJ1-5
v_call: TRBV27

cdr3_aa: CASRTSGAGEYNEQFF
j_call: TRBJ2-1
v_call: TRBV5-1

cdr3_aa: CASSGRDSPNYGYTF
j_call: TRBJ1-2
v_call: TRBV28

cdr3_aa: CASSVRGRYGYTF
j_call: TRBJ1-2
v_call: TRBV28

cdr3_aa: CASSVGTGFQPQHF
j_call: TRBJ1-5
v_call: TRBV6-1

cdr3_aa: CASSQDLSGGRSYEQYF
j_call: TRBJ2-7
v_call: TRBV4-2

cdr3_aa: CASNPRDSHNSPLHF
j_call: TRBJ1-6
v_call: TRBV6-5

cdr3_aa: CASSLEGDGYEQYF
j_call: TRBJ2-7
v_call: TRBV5-5

cdr3_aa: CAWSRDRGNQPQHF
j_call: TRBJ1-5
v_call: TRBV30

cdr3_aa: CASSLVVGATNEKLFF
j_call: TRBJ1-4
v_call: TRBV7-9

cdr3_aa: CASSLEWGRHNEQFF
j_call: TRBJ2-1
v_call: TRBV5-1

cdr3_aa: CASSEESVRINYGYTF
j_call: TRBJ1-2
v_call: TRBV2

cdr3_aa: CASSIAGNQPQHF
j_call: TRBJ1-5
v_call: TRBV18

cdr3_aa: CSVVPGGTYEQYF
j_call: TRBJ2-7
v_call: TRBV29-1

cdr3_aa: CASQQSEGLLNTEAFF
j_call: TRBJ1-1
v_call: TRBV19

cdr3_aa: CASRPGASGTYEQYF
j_call: TRBJ2-7
v_call: TRBV27

cdr3_aa: CASGGQGGSGYTF
j_call: TRBJ1-2
v_call: TRBV2

cdr3_aa: CASSLAAQGTEAFF
j_call: TRBJ1-1
v_call: TRBV7-2

cdr3_aa: CASSPGQGIFSEQFF
j_call: TRBJ2-1
v_call: TRBV7-9

cdr3_aa: CASSAGQGYYEQYF
j_call: TRBJ2-7
v_call: TRBV5-1

cdr3_aa: CASADTSLKGDGYTF
j_call: TRBJ1-2
v_call: TRBV6-5

cdr3_aa: CAISESGGWDTEAFF
j_call: TRBJ1-1
v_call: TRBV10-3

cdr3_aa: CASRENLALTEAFF
j_call: TRBJ1-1
v_call: TRBV28

cdr3_aa: CASSAKTGSRTNTMNTEAFF
j_call: TRBJ1-1
v_call: TRBV9

cdr3_aa: CASSQDYSGKPQHF
j_call: TRBJ1-5
v_call: TRBV14

cdr3_aa: CASSLGSGTGELFF
j_call: TRBJ2-2
v_call: TRBV5-1

cdr3_aa: CASSWKDRAENEQYF
j_call: TRBJ2-7
v_call: TRBV5-6

cdr3_aa: CASSMPGTYEQYF
j_call: TRBJ2-7
v_call: TRBV19

cdr3_aa: CASSKGQGNEKLFF
j_call: TRBJ1-4
v_call: TRBV5-1

cdr3_aa: CASSVVGADEQYF
j_call: TRBJ2-7
v_call: TRBV2